Listed below are T cell receptor beta chains from one sample, sequenced in a study of OX40 agonist ivuxolimab in advanced cancers. Assay: immunoSEQ multiplex PCR; the TCRdb copy retains only in-frame clones and omits some. This table holds 55,000 to 70,000 clones, 80% found once. The input for sequencing was CD4+ or CD8+ T cells sorted from blood, taken in a trial of the OX40 agonist ivuxolimab. The receptors stem from an adult with an advanced solid tumor such as melanoma, head and neck, liver or kidney cancer. The CDR3 runs from the conserved cysteine through the conserved F or W. The D gene is left open where the match is weak. Clone size is not always given. Where it is, it says once, few, many or a class for expanded clones.

abundance	v_gene	j_gene	d_gene	CDR3aa	CDR3nt
.	TRBV9	TRBJ1-6	.	CASSVGPLAPLHF	TGTGCCAGCAGCGTAGGGCCCCTGGCACCCCTCCACTTT
.	TRBV15	TRBJ1-6	TRBD1	CATSRDIGTGASLHF	TGTGCCACCAGCAGAGATATTGGGACAGGGGCTTCCCTCCACTTT
.	TRBV7-6	TRBJ2-3	.	CASSRTRGSTDTQYF	TGTGCCAGCAGCCGAACTCGGGGGTCAACAGATACGCAGTATTTT
few	TRBV11-2	TRBJ2-1	.	CASSLAGISTYNEQFF	TGTGCCAGCAGCTTAGCAGGGATCTCAACCTACAATGAGCAGTTCTTC
.	TRBV7-3	TRBJ1-5	TRBD1	CASSPDRDQPQHF	TGTGCCAGCAGCCCAGACAGGGATCAGCCCCAGCATTTT
.	TRBV7-9	TRBJ1-5	.	CASQNTGNRLSQPQHF	TGTGCCAGCCAGAATACAGGGAACAGACTTAGCCAGCCCCAGCATTTT
few	TRBV19	TRBJ1-2	.	CASRETGKGNYGYTF	TGTGCCAGTAGGGAGACAGGAAAGGGTAACTATGGCTACACCTTC
.	TRBV5-1	TRBJ2-3	.	CASSIQGTSTDTQYF	TGCGCCAGCAGCATACAGGGGACTAGCACAGATACGCAGTATTTT
.	TRBV6-5	TRBJ1-3	.	CASRSGNTIYF	TGTGCCAGCAGATCTGGAAACACCATATATTTT
.	TRBV7-2	TRBJ1-2	.	CASSLAKKVYGYTF	TGTGCCAGCAGCTTAGCAAAAAAAGTCTATGGCTACACCTTC
.	TRBV6-6	TRBJ1-5	TRBD1	CASSRTGYNQPQHF	TGTGCCAGCAGCCGGACAGGGTACAATCAGCCCCAGCATTTT
.	TRBV7-9	TRBJ1-6	.	CASSLVGVNSPLHF	TGTGCCAGCAGCTTAGTGGGGGTTAATTCACCCCTCCACTTT
.	TRBV5-1	TRBJ1-5	.	CASSLLGENQPQHF	TGCGCCAGCAGCTTATTGGGAGAGAATCAGCCCCAGCATTTT
.	TRBV4-1	TRBJ2-2	.	CASSQQGTSGELFF	TGCGCCAGCAGCCAACAGGGTACCTCCGGGGAGCTGTTTTTT
.	TRBV9	TRBJ2-3	.	CASSVEGGGTDTQYF	TGTGCCAGCAGCGTAGAGGGGGGTGGCACAGATACGCAGTATTTT
.	TRBV30	TRBJ2-3	TRBD2	CAWSVGGGSLDTQYF	TGTGCCTGGAGTGTTGGCGGCGGGAGTCTGGATACGCAGTATTTT
.	TRBV10-3	TRBJ2-2	.	CATRGGANTGELFF	TGTGCCACCCGAGGGGGGGCAAACACCGGGGAGCTGTTTTTT
.	TRBV5-4	TRBJ2-2	TRBD2	CASSSPLAASNTGELFF	TGTGCCAGCAGCTCTCCCCTAGCGGCCTCGAACACCGGGGAGCTGTTTTTT
.	TRBV30	TRBJ1-2	TRBD1	CAWSGGDRGANYGYTF	TGTGCCTGGAGTGGAGGGGACAGGGGCGCTAACTATGGCTACACCTTC
.	TRBV9	TRBJ2-7	.	CASSPSWGSSYEQYF	TGTGCCAGCAGCCCGTCGTGGGGGAGCTCCTACGAGCAGTACTTC
.	TRBV6-1	TRBJ1-5	.	CASRGGGSGQPQHF	TGTGCCAGCAGAGGGGGGGGTTCAGGTCAGCCCCAGCATTTT
.	TRBV23-1	TRBJ2-2	TRBD1	CASSQSEDRGPEVGELFF	TGCGCCAGCAGTCAATCAGAAGACAGGGGCCCCGAGGTCGGGGAGCTGTTTTTT
.	TRBV5-5	TRBJ2-3	.	CASSLGLEITDTQYF	TGTGCCAGCAGCTTAGGTCTAGAGATCACAGATACGCAGTATTTT
.	TRBV5-4	TRBJ2-1	.	CASSSVGVEEQFF	TGTGCCAGCAGCTCGGTCGGGGTTGAGGAGCAGTTCTTC
.	TRBV19	TRBJ1-2	.	CASSIDILGTTYGYTF	TGTGCCAGTAGTATAGATATACTCGGGACCACGTATGGCTACACCTTC
.	TRBV5-1	TRBJ2-3	TRBD2	CASSLAGGRADTQYF	TGCGCCAGCAGCTTGGCGGGGGGGCGGGCAGATACGCAGTATTTT
.	TRBV30	TRBJ1-5	TRBD1	CAWAEPRTGFNQPQHF	TGTGCCTGGGCGGAGCCAAGGACAGGGTTCAATCAGCCCCAGCATTTT
.	TRBV5-1	TRBJ2-7	.	CASSFAGPPYEQYF	TGCGCCAGCAGCTTTGCGGGCCCTCCCTACGAGCAGTACTTC
.	TRBV30	TRBJ2-1	TRBD1	CAWSVRTGGMNEQFF	TGTGCCTGGAGTGTAAGGACAGGGGGCATGAATGAGCAGTTCTTC
.	TRBV6-1	TRBJ1-2	.	CASSDWGRTNYGYTF	TGTGCCAGCAGTGACTGGGGCAGGACTAACTATGGCTACACCTTC
.	TRBV15	TRBJ1-2	.	CATSSPGRFMDGYTF	TGTGCCACCAGCAGCCCTGGACGATTTATGGATGGCTACACCTTC
.	TRBV9	TRBJ1-4	TRBD1	CASSVSGTGGEKLFF	TGTGCCAGCAGCGTCTCCGGGACAGGCGGCGAAAAACTGTTTTTT
.	TRBV28	TRBJ1-4	.	CASTPSGSNEKLFF	TGTGCCAGCACCCCCTCGGGATCTAATGAAAAACTGTTTTTT
.	TRBV12-5	TRBJ1-6	.	CASGPPQGINSPLHF	TGTGCTAGTGGCCCGCCGCAGGGGATCAATTCACCCCTCCACTTT
medium-sized	TRBV19	TRBJ1-1	TRBD1	CASSIKQGGTEAFF	TGTGCCAGTAGTATAAAGCAGGGGGGCACTGAAGCTTTCTTT
.	TRBV18	TRBJ2-5	.	CASSPAEVSGTQYF	TGTGCCAGCTCCCCCGCGGAGGTCTCAGGGACCCAGTACTTC
once	TRBV7-9	TRBJ2-7	TRBD1	CASSFRDRGGEQYF	TGTGCCAGCAGCTTTCGGGACAGGGGCGGCGAGCAGTACTTC
.	TRBV25-1	TRBJ1-2	.	CASSITRDGYGYTF	TGTGCCAGCAGTATAACCCGGGACGGGTATGGCTACACCTTC
.	TRBV19	TRBJ1-1	TRBD1	CASSRRQGTYTEAFF	TGTGCCAGTAGTAGAAGACAGGGAACGTACACTGAAGCTTTCTTT